This entry is about one T cell receptor beta chain. No cognate antigen has been identified for it. No qualities accompany the bases; no much larger clone lies one base away. This entry is derived from a study of blood T cell repertoires in COVID-19 (TCRdb year 2020). About the study as a whole: The collaborator samples originated in the United States, Italy and Spain and spanned the acute and convalescent phases of COVID-19. The material from the prospective study consisted of cDNA or gDNA derived from T cells, B-cell-depleted T cells, or PBMCs. Where HLA class I and class II types were available, the types were taken from metadata supplied by the sample provider, not from assay-based typing. A freely available public database, intended as a resource for researchers studying the immune response to SARS-CoV-2, is where the repertoires were released. The dataset comprised deeply sampled blood TCRbeta repertoires from subjects exposed to, actively infected with, or recovered from COVID-19. The samples were drawn from two sources: the first 160 participants of the ongoing ImmuneRACE study, and approximately 1,300 subjects contributed by 6 global collaborators. A de-identified subject ID, COVID-19 status, age in years and sex were almost always included in the sample metadata. What the study reported, not specific to this receptor: Clinical and demographic metadata were provided uncurated, with the amount varying by source and participant.

The CDR3 starts with the cysteine, ends with the phenylalanine, and has 16 residues. The entry retains the CDR3 DNA only, 48 bases that are in frame from base 1. V is shortened by 6 bases, J by 3 bases, and the region joining them spans 20 bases. CDR1 and CDR2 were assigned from the germline V gene as KGHSH and LQKENI. TCRbeta CDR3 regions were amplified from genomic DNA by means of the immunoSEQ Assay, a bias-controlled multiplex PCR. The original pipeline was this. Within the assay, amplification of reference gene primers was used to estimate how many nucleated cells each sample contained. To quantify the absolute abundance of each unique TCRbeta CDR3 rearrangement, sequence reads were collapsed and filtered. For each sample, productive Simpson clonality was calculated by taking the square root of Simpson's diversity index across productive rearrangements. In TCRdb, the immuneACCESS table is reduced to in-frame sequences with V and J assigned. These tables do not hold every clone; where another copy was compared, an unresolved V gene accounts for under half, and the others remain unexplained. V and J calls and clone size come straight from that table; D and trimming were deduced from the DNA. This sample is represented by 200,000 to 250,000 clones; roughly 86% of them were singletons. Of the sample, less than 3.5% falls within the top ten clones.

The collaborating institutions used their own protocols to collect whole blood in K2EDTA tubes. For TCRbeta analysis, collaborators shipped samples in one of three forms: frozen whole blood, isolated PBMCs, or DNA extracted from either of those sample types. Recombination linked TRBV18 to TRBJ1-1; TRBD1 is a weak D gene call, 6 bases matching. This receptor was taken from a woman aged 55-70 years with acute or convalescent COVID-19. The sequenced material came from peripheral blood. The DNA sequence is as follows: TGTGCCAGCTCTCCGAACGGGGGGGGCGTTGACACTGAAGCTTTCTTT. Its protein reads: CASSPNGGGVDTEAFF.